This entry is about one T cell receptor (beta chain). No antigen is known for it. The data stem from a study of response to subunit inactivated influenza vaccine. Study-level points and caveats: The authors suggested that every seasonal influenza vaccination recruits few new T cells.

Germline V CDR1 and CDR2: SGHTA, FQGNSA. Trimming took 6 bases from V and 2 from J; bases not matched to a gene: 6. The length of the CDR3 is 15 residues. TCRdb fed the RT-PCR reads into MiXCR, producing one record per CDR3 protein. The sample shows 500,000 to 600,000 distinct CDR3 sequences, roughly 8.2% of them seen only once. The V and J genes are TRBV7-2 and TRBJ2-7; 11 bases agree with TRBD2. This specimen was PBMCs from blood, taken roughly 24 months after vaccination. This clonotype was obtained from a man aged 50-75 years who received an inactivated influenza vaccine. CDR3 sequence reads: CASSPDSGGAYEQYF. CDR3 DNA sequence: TGTGCCAGCAGTCCCGATAGCGGGGGGGCCTACGAGCAGTACTTC.